This T cell receptor beta chain came from a study of cytomegalovirus exposure and HLA in healthy donors. About the research overall: T cells numbering some 170 million yielded roughly 120 million unique TCR beta sequences in an earlier analysis.

A word on this clone: Its antigen is not known.

Primers included in the PCR were 60 Vbeta and 13 Jbeta primers. TCRdb's copy holds only in-frame clones and misses some; the assay was immunoSEQ multiplex PCR. The repertoire consists of hundreds of thousands of clones, with more than 80% occurring once and the leading ten covering 2.5% to 3%. Study-level findings and limits: Another analysis was done later, and it associated fewer than 20,000 TCR beta sequences with HLA alleles at 0.05 false discovery rate. The dataset shows that most TCR sequences were rare, while some public TCRs occurred in many donors.

This CDR3 contains 15 residues. V was pared by 5 bases and J by 7 bases, with 15 bases between. The V gene's germline CDR1 is MNHEY and CDR2 SVGAGI. The material sequenced was PBMCs. This chain connects TRBV6-5 to TRBJ1-6; D is unresolved. This TCR was recovered from a man in his thirties or forties in good health and CMV-seronegative. The chain's CDR3 is CASSHLAGLNSPLHF. Written as DNA, the CDR3 is TGTGCCAGCAGTCACCTCGCGGGCCTGAATTCACCCCTCCACTTT.